This T cell receptor beta chain was sequenced during a study of regulatory T cells in long-lasting Graves disease. With iRepertoire HTBI primers and Arm-PCR of CDR3 regions, TCR beta libraries were built. TCRdb ran MiXCR on the multiplex PCR reads and lists one entry per CDR3 protein. The sample shows about 530,000 distinct CDR3 sequences, 15% to 20% of them seen only once. Trimming removed 7 bases from V and 3 bases from J, with 9 bases in between. Germline-derived CDR1 and CDR2 are MNHNS and SASEGT. CDR3 length: 12 amino acids. Specified time point: newly diagnosed GD, antithyroid drugs for less than 3 months. The TCR library was made from RNA extracted from PBMCs. This same sample was also part of a study on T cells in Graves' hyperthyroidism and ophthalmopathy.

The chain employs TRBV6-1 and TRBJ1-1, with D possibly matching TRBD1 (5 bases). The TCR was taken from a woman aged 35-65 years with Graves disease. The specimen comprised peripheral blood mononuclear cells (PBMCs), sampled at new diagnosis, from a patient treated with antithyroid drugs. CDR3 bases: TGTGCCAGCAAGACAGAGTACACTGAAGCTTTCTTT. Protein product: CASKTEYTEAFF.